This entry is about one TCR beta chain. Its antigen is currently unknown. These data are taken from a study of cytomegalovirus exposure and HLA in healthy donors. Overall study findings and caveats: A highly shared variant cluster was judged a likely technical artifact.

Trimming took 1 base from V and 6 from J; bases not matched to a gene: 16. Germline lookup yields CDR1 LGHNA and CDR2 YSLEER. This CDR3 is built from 19 residues. The PCR contained 60 Vbeta and 13 Jbeta primers. TCRdb keeps only in-frame clones here, not all; method: immunoSEQ multiplex PCR. This sample has around 40,000 clones, with 82% found just once. Sequencing was carried out using PBMCs. V gene TRBV4-3 combines with J gene TRBJ2-4; the match to TRBD2 covers 9 bases. The clonotype originates from a woman in her late teens or twenties in good health and CMV-seropositive. This chain's CDR3 is CASSQGPKGAGGPANIQYF. In nucleotides, the CDR3 is TGCGCCAGCAGCCAAGGTCCCAAGGGAGCGGGAGGCCCCGCAAACATTCAGTACTTC.